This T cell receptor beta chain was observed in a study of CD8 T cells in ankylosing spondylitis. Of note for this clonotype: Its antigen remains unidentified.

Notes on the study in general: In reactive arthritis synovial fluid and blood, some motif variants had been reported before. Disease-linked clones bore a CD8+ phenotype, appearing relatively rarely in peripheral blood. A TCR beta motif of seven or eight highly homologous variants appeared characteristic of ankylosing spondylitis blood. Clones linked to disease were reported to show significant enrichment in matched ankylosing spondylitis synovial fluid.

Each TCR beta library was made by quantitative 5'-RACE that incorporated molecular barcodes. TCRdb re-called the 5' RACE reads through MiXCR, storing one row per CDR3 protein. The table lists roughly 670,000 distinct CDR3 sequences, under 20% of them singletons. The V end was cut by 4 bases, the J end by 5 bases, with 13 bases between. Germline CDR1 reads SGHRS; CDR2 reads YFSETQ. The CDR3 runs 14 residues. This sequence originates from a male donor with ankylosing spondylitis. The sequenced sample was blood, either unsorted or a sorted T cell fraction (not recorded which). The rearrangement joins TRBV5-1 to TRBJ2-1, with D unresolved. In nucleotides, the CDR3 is TGCGCCAGCAGCCTCATAACAGAGGACAATGAGCAGTTCTTC. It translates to CASSLITEDNEQFF.